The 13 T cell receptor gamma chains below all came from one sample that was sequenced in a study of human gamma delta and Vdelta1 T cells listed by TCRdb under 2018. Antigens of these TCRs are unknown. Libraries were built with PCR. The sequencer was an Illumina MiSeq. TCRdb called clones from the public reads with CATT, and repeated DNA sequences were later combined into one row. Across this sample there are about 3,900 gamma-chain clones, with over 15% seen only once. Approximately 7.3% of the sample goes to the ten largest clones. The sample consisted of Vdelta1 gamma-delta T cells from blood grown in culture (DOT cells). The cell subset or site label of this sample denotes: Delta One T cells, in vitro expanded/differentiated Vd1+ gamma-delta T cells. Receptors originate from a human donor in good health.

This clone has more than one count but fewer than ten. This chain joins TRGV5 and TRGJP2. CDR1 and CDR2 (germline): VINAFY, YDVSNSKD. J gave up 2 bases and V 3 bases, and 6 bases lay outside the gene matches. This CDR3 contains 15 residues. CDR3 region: CATWDPPSSDWIKTF. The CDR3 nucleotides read TGTGCCACCTGGGACCCCCCCAGTAGTGATTGGATCAAGACGTTT.

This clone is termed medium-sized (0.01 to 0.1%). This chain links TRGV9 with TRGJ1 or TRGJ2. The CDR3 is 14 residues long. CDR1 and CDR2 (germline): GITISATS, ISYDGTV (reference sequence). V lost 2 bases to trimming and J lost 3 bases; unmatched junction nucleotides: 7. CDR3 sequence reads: CALWEDHFYYKKLF. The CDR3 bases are TGTGCCTTGTGGGAGGATCACTTTTATTATAAGAAACTCTTT.

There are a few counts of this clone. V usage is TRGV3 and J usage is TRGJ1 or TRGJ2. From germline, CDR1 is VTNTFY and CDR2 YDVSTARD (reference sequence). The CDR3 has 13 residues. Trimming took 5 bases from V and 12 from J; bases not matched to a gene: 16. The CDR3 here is CATWAQSPLRKLF. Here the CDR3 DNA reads TGTGCCACCTGGGCACAGTCCCCCTTAAGGAAACTCTTT.

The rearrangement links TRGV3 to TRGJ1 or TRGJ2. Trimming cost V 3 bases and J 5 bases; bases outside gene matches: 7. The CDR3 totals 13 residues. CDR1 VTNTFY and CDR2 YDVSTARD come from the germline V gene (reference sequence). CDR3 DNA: TGTGCCACCTGGGACGGATCGCATTATAAGAAACTCTTT. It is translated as CATWDGSHYKKLF.

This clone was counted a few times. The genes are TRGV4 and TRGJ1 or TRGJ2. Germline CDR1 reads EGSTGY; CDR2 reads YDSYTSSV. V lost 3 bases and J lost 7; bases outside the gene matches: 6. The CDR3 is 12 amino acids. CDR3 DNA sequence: TGTGCCACCTGGGATAGTTGGTATAAGAAACTCTTT. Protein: CATWDSWYKKLF.

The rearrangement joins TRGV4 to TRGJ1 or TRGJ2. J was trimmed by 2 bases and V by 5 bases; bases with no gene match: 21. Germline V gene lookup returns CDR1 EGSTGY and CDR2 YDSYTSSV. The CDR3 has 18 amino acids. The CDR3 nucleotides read TGTGCCACCTGGGCCGAATACTACATGGTGGGGTATTATTATAAGAAACTCTTT. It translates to CATWAEYYMVGYYYKKLF.

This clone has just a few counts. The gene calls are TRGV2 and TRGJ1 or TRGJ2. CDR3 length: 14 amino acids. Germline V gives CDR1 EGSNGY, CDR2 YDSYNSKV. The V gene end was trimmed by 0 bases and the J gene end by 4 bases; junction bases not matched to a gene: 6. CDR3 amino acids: CATWDGPYYYKKLF. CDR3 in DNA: TGTGCCACCTGGGACGGGCCATACTATTATAAGAAACTCTTT.

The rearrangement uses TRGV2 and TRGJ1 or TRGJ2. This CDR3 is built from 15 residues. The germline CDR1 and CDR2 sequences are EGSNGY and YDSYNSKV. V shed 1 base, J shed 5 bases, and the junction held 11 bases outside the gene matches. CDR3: CATWDGPIFDYKKLF. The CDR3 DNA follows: TGTGCCACCTGGGACGGCCCCATTTTCGATTATAAGAAACTCTTT.

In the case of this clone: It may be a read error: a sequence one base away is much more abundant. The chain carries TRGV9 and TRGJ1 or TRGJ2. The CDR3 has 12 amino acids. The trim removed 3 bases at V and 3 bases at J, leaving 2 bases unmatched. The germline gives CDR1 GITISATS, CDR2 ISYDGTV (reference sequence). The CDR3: CALWESYYKKLF. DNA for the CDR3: TGTGCCTTGTGGGAGAGTTATTATAAGAAACTCTTT.

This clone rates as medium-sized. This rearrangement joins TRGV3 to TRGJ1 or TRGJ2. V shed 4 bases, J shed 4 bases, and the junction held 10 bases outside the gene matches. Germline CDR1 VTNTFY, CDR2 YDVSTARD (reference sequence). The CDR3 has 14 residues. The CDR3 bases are TGTGCCACCTGGGATTTCCATGACTATTATAAGAAACTCTTT. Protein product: CATWDFHDYYKKLF.

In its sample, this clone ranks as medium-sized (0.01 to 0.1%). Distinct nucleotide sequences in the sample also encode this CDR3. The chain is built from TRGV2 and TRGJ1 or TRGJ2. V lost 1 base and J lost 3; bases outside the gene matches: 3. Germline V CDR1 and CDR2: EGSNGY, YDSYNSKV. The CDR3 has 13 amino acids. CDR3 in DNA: TGTGCCACCTGGGACGGCCCTTATTATAAGAAACTCTTT. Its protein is CATWDGPYYKKLF.

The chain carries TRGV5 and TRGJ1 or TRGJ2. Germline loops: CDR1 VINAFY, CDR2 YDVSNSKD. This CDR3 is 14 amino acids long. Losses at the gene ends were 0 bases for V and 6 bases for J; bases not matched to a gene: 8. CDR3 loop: CATWDRPGGYKKLF. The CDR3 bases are TGTGCCACCTGGGACAGGCCTGGGGGTTATAAGAAACTCTTT.

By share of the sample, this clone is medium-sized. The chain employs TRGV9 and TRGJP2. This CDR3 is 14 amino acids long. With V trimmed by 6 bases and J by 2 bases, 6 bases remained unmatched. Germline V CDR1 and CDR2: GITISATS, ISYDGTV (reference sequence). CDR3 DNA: TGTGCCTTGTGGAGCCAAAGTAGTGATTGGATCAAGACGTTT. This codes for CALWSQSSDWIKTF.